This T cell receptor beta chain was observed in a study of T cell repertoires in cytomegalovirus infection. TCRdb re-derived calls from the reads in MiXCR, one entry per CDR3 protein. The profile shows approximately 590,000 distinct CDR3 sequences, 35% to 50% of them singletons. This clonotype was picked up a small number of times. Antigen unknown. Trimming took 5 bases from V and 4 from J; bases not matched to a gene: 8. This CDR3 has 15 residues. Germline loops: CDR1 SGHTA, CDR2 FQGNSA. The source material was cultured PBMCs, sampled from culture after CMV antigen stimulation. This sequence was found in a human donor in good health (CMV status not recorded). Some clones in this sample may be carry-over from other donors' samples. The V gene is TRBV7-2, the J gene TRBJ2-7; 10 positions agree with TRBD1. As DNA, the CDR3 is TGTGCCAGCAGCCCAGACGGGACAGGGGCATACGAGCAGTACTTC. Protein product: CASSPDGTGAYEQYF.